This T cell receptor (beta chain) came from a study of T-cell reconstitution after alpha-beta-depleted transplantation in children. Study results and limitations: Several patients had high TCRbeta diversity at day 60; it came from surviving recipient T cells and thymic progenitors. The study reportedly traced alpha-beta T cells about two months after transplant to several hundred expanded graft clones.

Construction of the TCRbeta library involved unique molecular identifiers. TCRdb fed the PCR reads into MiXCR, producing one record per CDR3 protein. The table records about a million distinct CDR3 sequences, around 30% of them present only once. The CDR3 consists of 14 residues. V was pared by 2 bases and J by 6 bases, with 10 bases between. Notes on this clonotype: Its antigen is as yet unknown.

The receptor comes from a boy under two years old who had a stem cell transplant for SCID, so the T cells may come from the graft donor. This rearrangement joins TRBV12-3 or TRBV12-4 to TRBJ2-2; D gene ambiguous. This specimen was PBMCs, mostly from graft donor cells, taken 360 days after TCRalphabeta/CD19-depleted stem cell transplant. CDR3 sequence (DNA): TGTGCCAGCAGTTTATACTACCCTGCCGGGGAGCTGTTTTTT. Its protein product is CASSLYYPAGELFF.